This record covers a single T cell receptor (beta chain). Its antigen target is currently unknown. No base quality values were provided; no much bigger clone lies one nucleotide off. The library came from the immunoSEQ multiplex PCR assay. TCRdb obtained this table from immuneACCESS and retained in-frame rearrangements with V and J assigned. These tables miss some clones; where compared with another copy, unresolved V genes account for less than half of the shortfall, and the remainder is unexplained. Counted in this sample were some 32,000 clones; 75% to 90% of them appeared once. The ten largest account for about 26% of the sample. V has 7 bases trimmed and J has 5 bases trimmed; junction bases matching no gene number 9. The CDR3, from cysteine to phenylalanine, totals 14 residues. This entry keeps only the CDR3 DNA: 42 bases, framed from base 1. The germline V gene provides CDR1 SNHLY and CDR2 FYNNEI.

This record belongs to a study of radiotherapy plus CTLA-4 blockade in lung cancer (dated by TCRdb to 2017 to 2018). Describing the broader study: Among the enrolled patients, roughly 19% had an objective response, and less than 40% reached disease control. Study-level results and caveats: The strongest predictors of response, as reported, were early dynamic changes in blood T cell clones along with a rise in serum interferon-beta after radiation. After treatment with radiotherapy and ipilimumab, TCR clones that originated in tumors expanded in peripheral blood.

The study tested focal radiation therapy combined with CTLA-4 blockade (ipilimumab) in patients with chemo-refractory metastatic non-small-cell lung cancer. This chain is built from TRBV2 and TRBJ1-1; TRBD1 matches 8 bases in the middle. The TCR comes from a human donor with non-small cell lung cancer that progressed on radiotherapy plus ipilimumab. Sequenced here: peripheral blood, sampled from a patient treated with radiotherapy plus ipilimumab. The base sequence is TGTGCCAGCACGACGGGACAGGAGGGGACTGAAGCTTTCTTT. Its amino acids are CASTTGQEGTEAFF.